This T cell receptor beta chain was sequenced for a study of T cells in Graves' hyperthyroidism and ophthalmopathy. RNA transcripts were the template for amplifying TCR beta CDR3 regions. HTBI primers were the set used in a first-round RT-PCR of the TCR CDR3. TCRdb called the multiplex PCR reads again in MiXCR, with one record for every CDR3 protein. The table has approximately 740,000 distinct CDR3 sequences, around 15% seen once. This clonotype was counted a few times. The CDR3 runs to 15 residues. Deletions cut 2 bases from V and 6 bases from J, with 16 bases between. Germline V gene data show CDR1 as MGHRA and CDR2 as YSYEKL. The authors deemed Graves' hyperthyroidism stable absent ophthalmopathy progression within 18 months.

The chain uses TRBV4-1 and TRBJ1-1; maybe TRBD1 (6 bases). The material sequenced was blood. The source is a woman aged 18-29 years with Graves' hyperthyroidism. CDR3 region: CASSQSHRVRAEAFF. CDR3 nucleotide sequence: TGCGCCAGCAGCCAATCGCACAGGGTGAGGGCTGAAGCTTTCTTT.